Below are 7 T cell receptor beta chains sequenced from a single sample in a study of blood T cell repertoires in COVID-19. This table comes from immunoSEQ multiplex PCR, and its TCRdb copy is limited to in-frame clones, with some not included. Of about 250,000 clones listed, around nine tenths were seen once; the top ten hold 8% to 10%. Specimen: PBMCs or T cells enriched from blood (not recorded which). These receptors were collected from a man aged 35 to 55 who had recovered from COVID-19.

This clone was picked up a small number of times. The J gene is TRBJ1-2, the V gene TRBV30, with 12 nucleotides matching TRBD1. V was clipped by 4 bases and J by 4 bases; unmatched bases: 4. Germline-derived CDR1 and CDR2 are GTSNPN and SVGIG (reference sequence). The length of the CDR3 is 14 residues. CDR3 sequence reads: CAWTPGQGAYGYTF. In DNA, the CDR3 is TGTGCCTGGACCCCGGGACAGGGGGCCTATGGCTACACCTTC.

This chain connects TRBV24-1 to TRBJ2-1, with 8 positions matching TRBD1. Germline CDR1 KGHDR, CDR2 SFDVKD. V trimming: 4 bases; J trimming: 0 bases; junction bases outside the gene matches: 4. The CDR3 runs to 16 residues. This CDR3 reads CATSEPTGGSYNEQFF. The CDR3 coding sequence is TGTGCCACCAGTGAACCAACAGGGGGCTCCTACAATGAGCAGTTCTTC.

This clone was counted a single time. J is TRBJ2-7 and V is TRBV12-3 or TRBV12-4; D is ambiguous. V lost 5 bases, J lost 6 bases, and 14 bases lay in between. The CDR3 runs 13 residues. CDR3 loop: CASSPRTPSEQYF. The DNA of the CDR3 is TGTGCCAGCAGTCCAAGAACACCCTCCGAGCAGTACTTC.

The gene calls are TRBV7-8 and TRBJ2-2; TRBD2 aligns across 10 bases. Trimming cost V 6 bases and J 4 bases; bases outside gene matches: 8. The germline CDR1 and CDR2 sequences are SGHVS and FQNEAQ. The CDR3 loop spans 16 amino acids. CDR3 coding DNA: TGTGCCAGCAGACAAACTAGCGGGGTTGGCACCGGGGAGCTGTTTTTT. Residues: CASRQTSGVGTGELFF.

V gene TRBV19 combines with J gene TRBJ2-5; D possibly corresponds to TRBD1 (5 bases). Trimming removed 4 bases from V and 2 bases from J, with 8 bases in between. Looked up from germline, CDR1 is LNHDA and CDR2 is SQIVND (reference sequence). This CDR3 region has 13 residues. The CDR3 coding sequence is TGTGCCAGTAGTAAGGCAGGGCAAGAGACCCAGTACTTC. Residues: CASSKAGQETQYF.

A single count supports this clone. The chain has TRBV11-1 and TRBJ2-1; 11 bases match TRBD1. V was pared by 1 base and J by 5 bases, with 4 bases of the junction left unmatched. Germline V lookup: CDR1 SGHAT, CDR2 FQDESV (reference sequence). This CDR3 has 16 residues. CDR3 protein: CASSLVWDRGNNEQFF. In nucleotides, the CDR3 is TGTGCCAGCAGCTTAGTGTGGGACAGGGGGAACAATGAGCAGTTCTTC. The full variable domain, its missing parts supplied by reference TRBV11-1 and TRBJ2-1, is EAEVAQSPRYKITEKSQAVAFWCDPISGHATLYWYRQILGQGPELLVQFQDESVVDDSQLPKDRFSAERLKGVDSTLKIQPAELGDSAMYLCASSLVWDRGNNEQFFGPGTRLTVL.

Note on this clone: One junction end does not reproduce the germline sequence, and a read error may be involved. V usage is TRBV2 and J usage is TRBJ2-2; TRBD1 aligns across 9 bases. This CDR3 has 12 amino acids. In germline, CDR1 is SNHLY, CDR2 FYNNEI. The CDR3: CASSADRGELFF. The CDR3 DNA reads TGTGCCAGCAGTGCTGACAGGGGGGAACTGTTTTTT.